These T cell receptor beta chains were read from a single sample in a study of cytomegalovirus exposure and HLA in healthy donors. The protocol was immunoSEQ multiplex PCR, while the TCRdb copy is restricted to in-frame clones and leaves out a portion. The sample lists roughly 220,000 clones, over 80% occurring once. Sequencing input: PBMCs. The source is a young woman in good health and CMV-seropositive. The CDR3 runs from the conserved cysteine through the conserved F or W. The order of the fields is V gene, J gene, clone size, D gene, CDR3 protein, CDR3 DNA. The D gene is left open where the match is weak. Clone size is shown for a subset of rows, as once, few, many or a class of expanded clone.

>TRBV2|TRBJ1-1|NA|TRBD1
CASRNRGSTEAFF
TGTGCCAGCAGAAACAGGGGTAGCACTGAAGCTTTCTTT
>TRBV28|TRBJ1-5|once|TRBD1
CASSYSGDSESRQPQHF
TGTGCCAGCAGTTACTCCGGGGACAGCGAATCTCGACAGCCCCAGCATTTT
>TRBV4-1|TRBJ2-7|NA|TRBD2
CASSQDFKREYPYEQYF
TGCGCCAGCAGCCAAGATTTTAAGCGGGAGTACCCCTACGAGCAGTACTTC
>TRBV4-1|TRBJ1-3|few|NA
CASSQRDSGFGNTIYF
TGCGCCAGCAGCCAAAGAGACTCAGGGTTCGGAAACACCATATATTTT
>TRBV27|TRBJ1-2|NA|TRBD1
CASSPRQGRGYTF
TGTGCCAGCAGTCCAAGACAGGGACGGGGCTACACCTTC
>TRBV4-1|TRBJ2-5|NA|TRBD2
CASSQGPSGSSGKTQYF
TGCGCCAGCAGCCAAGGTCCTAGCGGGAGTAGTGGGAAGACCCAGTACTTC
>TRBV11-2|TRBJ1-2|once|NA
CASSPLRGRDYGYTF
TGTGCCAGCAGCCCATTGAGGGGCCGGGACTATGGCTACACCTTC
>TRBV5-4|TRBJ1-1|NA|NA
CASSRNTEAFF
TGTGCCAGCAGCCGGAACACTGAAGCTTTCTTT
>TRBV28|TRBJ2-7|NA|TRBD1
CASSLRQGVHEQYF
TGTGCCAGCAGCCTGAGACAGGGTGTCCACGAGCAGTACTTC
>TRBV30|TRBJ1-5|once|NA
CAWSVSGKQPQHF
TGTGCCTGGAGTGTATCAGGGAAACAGCCCCAGCATTTT
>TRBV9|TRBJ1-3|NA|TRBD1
CASGRGSGNTIYF
TGTGCCAGCGGCAGGGGGTCTGGAAACACCATATATTTT
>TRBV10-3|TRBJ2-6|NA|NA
CAISDPTPGANVLTF
TGTGCCATCAGTGATCCCACCCCTGGGGCCAACGTCCTGACTTTC
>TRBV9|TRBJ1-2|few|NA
CASSVYGGNYGYTF
TGTGCCAGCAGCGTTTACGGAGGTAACTATGGCTACACCTTC
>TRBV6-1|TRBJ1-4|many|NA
CASTTSLNGMGKLFF
TGTGCCAGCACCACATCCCTTAATGGGATGGGGAAACTGTTTTTT
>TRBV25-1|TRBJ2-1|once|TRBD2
CASSESGLAGDNEQFF
TGTGCCAGCAGTGAATCAGGACTAGCGGGCGACAATGAGCAGTTCTTC
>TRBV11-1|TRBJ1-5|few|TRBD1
CASSRGQGEGQPQHF
TGTGCCAGCAGCCGTGGACAGGGTGAAGGGCAGCCCCAGCATTTT
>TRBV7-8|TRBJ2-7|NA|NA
CASSTQSYEQYF
TGTGCCAGCAGCACCCAGTCCTACGAGCAGTACTTC
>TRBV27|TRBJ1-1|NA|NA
CASSPGEVETEAFF
TGTGCCAGCAGTCCGGGGGAGGTCGAGACTGAAGCTTTCTTT
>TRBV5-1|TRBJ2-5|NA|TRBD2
CASSLDSGSKTQYF
TGCGCCAGCAGCTTGGATAGCGGGAGTAAGACCCAGTACTTC
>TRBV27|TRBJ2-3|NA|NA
CASSFTTGLTDTQYF
TGTGCCAGCAGTTTCACGACAGGCCTCACAGATACGCAGTATTTT
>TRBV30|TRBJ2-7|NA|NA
CAWSISDEQYF
TGTGCCTGGAGCATCTCAGACGAGCAGTACTTC
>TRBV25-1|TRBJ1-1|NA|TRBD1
CASRNQGASTEAFF
TGTGCCAGCAGGAATCAGGGGGCAAGCACTGAAGCTTTCTTT
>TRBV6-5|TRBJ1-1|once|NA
CASSYMGTGGTEAFF
TGTGCCAGCAGTTACATGGGAACAGGAGGGACTGAAGCTTTCTTT
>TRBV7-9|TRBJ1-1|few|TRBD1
CASSLGGGDTEAFF
TGTGCCAGCAGCCTGGGAGGGGGCGACACTGAAGCTTTCTTT
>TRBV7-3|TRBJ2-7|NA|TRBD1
CASSQTGSYEQYF
TGTGCCAGCAGTCAGACAGGGTCCTACGAGCAGTACTTC
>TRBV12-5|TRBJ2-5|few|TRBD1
CASAYPGTGGETQYF
TGTGCTAGTGCTTACCCCGGGACAGGAGGGGAGACCCAGTACTTC
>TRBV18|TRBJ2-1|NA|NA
CASSVWGEGINEQFF
TGTGCCAGCTCTGTCTGGGGCGAAGGTATCAATGAGCAGTTCTTC